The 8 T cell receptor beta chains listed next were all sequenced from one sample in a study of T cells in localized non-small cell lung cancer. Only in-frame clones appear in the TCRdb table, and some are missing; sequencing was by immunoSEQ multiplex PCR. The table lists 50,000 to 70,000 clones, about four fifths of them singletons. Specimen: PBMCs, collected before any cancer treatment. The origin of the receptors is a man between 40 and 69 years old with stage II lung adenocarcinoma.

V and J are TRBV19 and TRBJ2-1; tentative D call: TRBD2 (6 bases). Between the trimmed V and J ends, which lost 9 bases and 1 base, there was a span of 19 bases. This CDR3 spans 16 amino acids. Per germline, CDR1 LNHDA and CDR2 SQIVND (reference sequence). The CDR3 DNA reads TGTGCCAGCTCCAAGGGACCCCGGGGGTCCTACAATGAGCAGTTCTTC. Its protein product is CASSKGPRGSYNEQFF.

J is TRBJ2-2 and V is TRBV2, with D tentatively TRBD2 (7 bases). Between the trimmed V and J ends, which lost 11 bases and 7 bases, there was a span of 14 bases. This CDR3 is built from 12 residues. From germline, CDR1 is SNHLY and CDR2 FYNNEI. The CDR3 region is CAGGRELGELFF. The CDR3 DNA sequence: TGTGCCGGGGGGCGGGAGCTCGGGGAGCTGTTTTTT.

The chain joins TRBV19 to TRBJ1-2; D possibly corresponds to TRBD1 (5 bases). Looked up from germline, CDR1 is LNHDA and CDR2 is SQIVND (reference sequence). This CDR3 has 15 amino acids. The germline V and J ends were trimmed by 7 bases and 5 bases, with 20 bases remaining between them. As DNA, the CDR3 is TGTGCCAGTACCCTTGACCCCGGGGGTTGGTATGGCTACACCTTC. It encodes CASTLDPGGWYGYTF.

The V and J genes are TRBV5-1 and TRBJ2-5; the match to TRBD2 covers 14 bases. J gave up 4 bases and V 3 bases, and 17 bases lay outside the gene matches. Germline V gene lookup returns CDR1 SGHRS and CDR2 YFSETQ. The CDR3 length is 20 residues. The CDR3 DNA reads TGCGCCAGCAGCTCCTCCGCGACTAGCGGGAGGGCCAGGCGCCGAGAGACCCAGTACTTC. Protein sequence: CASSSSATSGRARRRETQYF.

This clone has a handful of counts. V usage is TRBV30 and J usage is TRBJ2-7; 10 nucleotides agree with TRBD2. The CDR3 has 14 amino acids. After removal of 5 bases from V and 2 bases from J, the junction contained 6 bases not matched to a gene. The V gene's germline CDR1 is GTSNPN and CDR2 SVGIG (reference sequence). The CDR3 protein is CAWGRSGRAYEQYF. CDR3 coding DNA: TGTGCCTGGGGGAGGAGCGGGAGGGCCTACGAGCAGTACTTC.

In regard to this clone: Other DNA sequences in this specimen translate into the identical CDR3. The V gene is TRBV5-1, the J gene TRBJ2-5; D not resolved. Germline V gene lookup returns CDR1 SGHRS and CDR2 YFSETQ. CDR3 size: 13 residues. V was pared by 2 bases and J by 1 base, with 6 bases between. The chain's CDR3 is CASSLPSQETQYF. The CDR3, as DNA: TGCGCCAGCAGCTTACCTAGCCAAGAGACCCAGTACTTC.

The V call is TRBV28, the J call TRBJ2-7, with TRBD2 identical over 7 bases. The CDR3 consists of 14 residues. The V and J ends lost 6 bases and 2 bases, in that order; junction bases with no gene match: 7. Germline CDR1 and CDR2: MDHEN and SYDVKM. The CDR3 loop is CASSTGTIAYEQYF. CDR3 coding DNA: TGTGCCAGCAGCACCGGGACTATTGCCTACGAGCAGTACTTC.

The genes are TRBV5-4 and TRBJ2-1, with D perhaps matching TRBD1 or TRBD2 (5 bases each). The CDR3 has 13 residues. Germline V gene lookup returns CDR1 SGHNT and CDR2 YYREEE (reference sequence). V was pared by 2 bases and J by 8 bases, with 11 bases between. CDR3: CASSFVPGHEQFF. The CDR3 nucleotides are TGTGCCAGCAGCTTCGTTCCGGGACATGAGCAGTTCTTC.